A single sample gave rise to the 7 T cell receptor beta chains below, sequenced in a study of monozygotic twins with inflammatory bowel disease. Reprocessing the 5' RACE reads, TCRdb reports a single entry for every CDR3 protein and omits DNA. This sample's table reports around 410,000 distinct CDR3 sequences. Sequenced material: blood. These receptors were collected from a human donor with ulcerative colitis or Crohn's disease, or a healthy co-twin of an affected twin (not recorded which).

The chain joins TRBV5-4 to TRBJ2-1; TCRdb reports TRBD2, a call that lacks DNA to check it against. CDR1 and CDR2 from the germline V gene are SGHNT and YYREEE (reference sequence). This CDR3 is 19 amino acids long. CDR3 loop: CASSLGGTSGGYSYNEQFF.

The chain is built from TRBV3-1 and TRBJ2-1; without DNA, the TCRdb call of TRBD1 cannot be checked. Germline CDR1 LGHDT, CDR2 YNNKEL (reference sequence). The CDR3 contains 14 residues. CDR3 in amino acids: CASSHNRGLNEQFF.

The CDR3 spells CAWSVQVNTEAFF. This chain links TRBV30 with TRBJ1-1. The CDR3 has 13 residues. Per germline, CDR1 GTSNPN and CDR2 SVGIG (reference sequence).

The CDR3 loop is CASSWAFGQETQYF. V is TRBV28 and J is TRBJ2-5. The V gene's germline CDR1 is MDHEN and CDR2 SYDVKM. The CDR3 is 14 residues long.

This chain links TRBV5-1 with TRBJ1-1; TCRdb selects TRBD1, and the lack of DNA leaves this call unchecked. CDR3 length: 14 amino acids. Germline V CDR1 and CDR2: SGHRS, YFSETQ. The CDR3 sequence is CASSLQGANTEAFF.

The rearrangement links TRBV5-8 to TRBJ2-2; the TCRdb D gene call, TRBD2, has no DNA to confirm it. Germline CDR1 reads SGHTS; CDR2 reads YDEGEE. The CDR3 is made up of 14 amino acids. CDR3 protein: CASSNGGAAGELFF.

V gene TRBV20-1 combines with J gene TRBJ2-2; TCRdb proposes TRBD2, but this gene call is untestable without DNA. The CDR3 sequence is 14 residues long. Germline values: CDR1 DFQATT, CDR2 SNEGSKA (reference sequence). The CDR3 loop reads CSSRGGSGTGELFF.